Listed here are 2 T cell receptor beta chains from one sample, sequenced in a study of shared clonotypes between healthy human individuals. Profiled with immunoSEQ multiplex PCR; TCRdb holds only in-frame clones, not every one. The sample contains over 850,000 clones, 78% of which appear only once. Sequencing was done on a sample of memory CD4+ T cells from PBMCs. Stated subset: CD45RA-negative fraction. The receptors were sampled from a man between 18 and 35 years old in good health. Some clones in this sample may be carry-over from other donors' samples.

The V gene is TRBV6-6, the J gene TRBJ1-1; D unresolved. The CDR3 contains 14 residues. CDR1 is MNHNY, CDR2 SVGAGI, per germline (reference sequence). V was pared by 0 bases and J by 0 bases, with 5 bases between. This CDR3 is CASSYSLMNTEAFF. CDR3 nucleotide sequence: TGTGCCAGCAGTTACTCTCTTATGAACACTGAAGCTTTCTTT.

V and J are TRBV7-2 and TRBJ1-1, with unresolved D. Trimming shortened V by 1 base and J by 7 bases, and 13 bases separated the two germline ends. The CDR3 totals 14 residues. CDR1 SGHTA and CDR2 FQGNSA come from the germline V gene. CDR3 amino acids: CASSLVGSLGEAFF. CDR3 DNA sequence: TGTGCCAGCAGCTTAGTAGGCAGCCTCGGTGAAGCTTTCTTT.